This TCR beta chain was profiled in a study of T cells in Graves' hyperthyroidism and ophthalmopathy. TCR beta CDR3 regions were amplified from RNA transcripts. TCR CDR3 regions were first amplified by RT-PCR with HTBI primers. TCRdb ran MiXCR on the multiplex PCR reads and lists one entry per CDR3 protein. The sample shows fewer than 750,000 distinct CDR3 sequences, roughly 14% of them seen only once. The CDR3 contains 16 residues. With 2 bases removed from V and 1 base from J, the gap between germline ends came to 14 bases. Germline CDR1 and CDR2: SGHAT and FQNNGV. V and J are TRBV11-2 and TRBJ1-2; the D is unclear. The clonotype comes from a woman in her thirties or forties with Graves' ophthalmopathy. The specimen was blood. The CDR3, as DNA: TGTGCCAGCAGCTTACATCCTGGGCTGAGTAACTATGGCTACACCTTC. Translating it yields CASSLHPGLSNYGYTF.